One and the same sample provided the 18 T cell receptor beta chains below, sequenced in a study of response to subunit inactivated influenza vaccine. TCRdb passed the RT-PCR reads through MiXCR, listing each CDR3 protein once. The profile shows under 200,000 distinct CDR3 sequences, under 13% of them singletons. Here the sequenced sample was non-naive T cells sorted from PBMCs, taken 40 to 50 days after vaccination. The receptors derive from a man aged 50-59 years who received an inactivated influenza vaccine.

This clonotype showed up just a few times. The J gene is TRBJ2-3, the V gene TRBV28; TRBD1 or TRBD2 may be the D gene (5 bases each). V was trimmed by 5 bases and J by 0 bases, leaving 27 bases between them. Per the germline V gene, CDR1 is MDHEN and CDR2 is SYDVKM. The CDR3 runs to 20 residues. CDR3 in amino acids: CASSLPGARYLLLSTDTQYF. The DNA for the CDR3 is TGTGCCAGCAGTCTCCCCGGGGCCCGTTACCTACTACTAAGCACAGATACGCAGTATTTT.

The V and J genes are TRBV11-2 and TRBJ2-1; TRBD2 aligns across 7 bases. J gave up 4 bases and V 5 bases, and 14 bases lay outside the gene matches. The CDR3 is 17 amino acids. The germline V gene has CDR1 SGHAT and CDR2 FQNNGV. CDR3 residues: CASSPRSLADIYNEQFF. Here the CDR3 DNA reads TGTGCCAGCAGCCCAAGGTCTCTAGCGGATATATACAATGAGCAGTTCTTC.

The chain employs TRBV27 and TRBJ2-2; 9 nucleotides align to TRBD1. Per germline, CDR1 MNHEY and CDR2 SMNVEV (reference sequence). The CDR3 consists of 14 residues. With 3 bases clipped from V and 9 bases from J, the junction kept 5 bases outside the gene matches. The CDR3 reads CASSFGQGHRELFF. As DNA, the CDR3 is TGTGCCAGCAGTTTCGGACAGGGGCACCGGGAGCTGTTTTTT.

The chain combines TRBV28 with TRBJ2-7; 7 bases match TRBD1. The CDR3 has 18 amino acids. CDR1 MDHEN and CDR2 SYDVKM come from the germline V gene. J was trimmed by 3 bases and V by 6 bases; bases with no gene match: 20. For the CDR3, the DNA is TGTGCCAGCAGCCTAAATCTAGGATGGACAGGAGAGTACTACGAGCAGTACTTC. Residues: CASSLNLGWTGEYYEQYF.

The genes are TRBV6-6 and TRBJ2-3; D tentatively reads TRBD1 or TRBD2 (5 bases each). CDR3 size: 19 residues. V was trimmed by 6 bases and J by 2 bases, leaving 27 bases between them. Germline assignment: CDR1 MNHNY and CDR2 SVGAGI (reference sequence). The CDR3 region has the DNA TGTGCCAGCAGCCCTCTAATTCTAGGGACCGACACCTTCACAGATACGCAGTATTTT. Amino acid sequence: CASSPLILGTDTFTDTQYF.

This clonotype was observed a few times. The CDR3 loop reads CASKRTANEKLFF. DNA of the CDR3: TGTGCCAGCAAACGGACAGCTAATGAAAAACTGTTTTTT. The chain joins TRBV7-3 to TRBJ1-4, with a tentative D call TRBD1 (6 bases). From germline, CDR1 is SGHTA and CDR2 FQGTGA. The V and J ends lost 7 bases and 3 bases respectively, with 9 bases between them. CDR3 length: 13 residues.

This clonotype occurred a few times. CDR3 bases: TGTGCCAGCAGTGGACCTTCTGGCACAGATACGCAGTATTTT. It is translated as CASSGPSGTDTQYF. The rearrangement uses TRBV6-2 or TRBV6-3 and TRBJ2-3; unclear D gene. The germline gives CDR1 MNHEY, CDR2 SVGEGT. Trimming took 5 bases from V and 1 from J, leaving 10 bases between them. The CDR3 length is 14 residues.

This clonotype was seen only a few times. The genes are TRBV20-1 and TRBJ1-1; D is unclear. The CDR3 consists of 12 residues. Germline CDR1 DFQATT, CDR2 SNEGSKA (reference sequence). Between the trimmed V and J ends, which lost 1 base and 11 bases, there was a span of 14 bases. The CDR3 loop reads CSARGQVLLAFF. The CDR3 DNA is TGCAGTGCTAGAGGACAAGTTCTTTTGGCTTTCTTT.

This chain uses TRBV12-3 or TRBV12-4 with TRBJ2-2; tentatively, D is TRBD1 or TRBD2 (5 bases each). Trimming pared 5 bases from V and 4 bases from J, leaving 14 bases between. This CDR3 comprises 15 residues. The CDR3 region is CASSGTVFATGELFF. CDR3 bases: TGTGCCAGCAGTGGGACGGTTTTCGCCACCGGGGAGCTGTTTTTT.

This clonotype was seen at least ten times. The V call is TRBV7-2, the J call TRBJ2-7; D gene uncertain. Germline V gives CDR1 SGHTA, CDR2 FQGNSA. The CDR3 is made up of 14 amino acids. Trimming removed 5 bases from V and 6 bases from J, with 17 bases in between. The CDR3 reads CASSNRAPSSEQYF. The CDR3 DNA is TGTGCCAGCAGCAACCGGGCCCCAAGTTCCGAGCAGTACTTC.

The chain links TRBV6-1 to TRBJ2-2; D unresolved. This CDR3 spans 15 amino acids. Germline CDR1 MNHNS, CDR2 SASEGT. With 6 bases removed from V and 7 bases from J, the gap between germline ends came to 18 bases. The CDR3 reads CASSPAGTLGGELFF. The CDR3 region has the DNA TGTGCCAGCAGCCCCGCAGGAACCCTAGGCGGGGAGCTGTTTTTT.

Ten or more counts support this clonotype. The V gene is TRBV7-9, the J gene TRBJ1-4, with TRBD1 as a possible D gene (6 bases). The CDR3 has 15 residues. CDR1 and CDR2 (germline): SEHNR, FQNEAQ (reference sequence). V lost 1 base, J lost 7 bases, and 13 bases lay in between. The CDR3 reads CASSLGGTGIEKLFF. DNA of the CDR3: TGTGCCAGCAGCTTAGGGGGTACAGGGATTGAAAAACTGTTTTTT.

This clonotype has only a few counts. The rearrangement uses TRBV20-1 and TRBJ2-1, with 9 positions matching TRBD2. V lost 1 base, J lost 3 bases, and 10 bases stayed unmatched. The CDR3 has 17 amino acids. The V gene's germline CDR1 is DFQATT and CDR2 SNEGSKA (reference sequence). The CDR3 sequence is CSARASPSGVRYNEQFF. The CDR3 DNA is TGCAGTGCTAGAGCCAGCCCTAGCGGGGTACGCTACAATGAGCAGTTCTTC.

J is TRBJ2-1 and V is TRBV6-6, with D perhaps assigned TRBD1 or TRBD2 (6 bases each). Trimming removed 10 bases from V and 12 bases from J, with 28 bases in between. From germline, CDR1 is MNHNY and CDR2 SVGAGI (reference sequence). This CDR3 region has 15 residues. CDR3 DNA sequence: TGTGCCACGGGGGAGGACAGCTTGGAGGTTCAAGCGCAGTTCTTC. Translation: CATGEDSLEVQAQFF.

This chain links TRBV29-1 with TRBJ2-1; D call uncertain. CDR1 is SQVTM, CDR2 ANQGSEA, per germline. CDR3 size: 12 residues. Deletions cut 4 bases from V and 5 bases from J, with 9 bases between. The CDR3 loop reads CSVGPRDNEQFF. CDR3 bases: TGCAGCGTTGGTCCTAGGGACAATGAGCAGTTCTTC.

About this clonotype: Its ends do not fully match the called genes, so a read error is possible. This chain joins TRBV6-1 and TRBJ2-5; TRBD1 aligns across 7 bases. Germline loops: CDR1 MNHNS, CDR2 SASEGT. This CDR3 has 14 residues. CDR3 sequence (DNA): TGTGCCAGCAGGAGGACAGGCCCTCAAGCGACCCAGTACTTC. This translates into CASRRTGPQATQYF.

This clonotype was counted a few times. The CDR3: CASKGTSLSTGELFF. The CDR3 nucleotides are TGTGCCAGCAAAGGGACTAGCCTCAGCACCGGGGAGCTGTTTTTT. The chain recombines TRBV6-1 with TRBJ2-2; TRBD2 matches at 9 bases. The V gene's germline CDR1 is MNHNS and CDR2 SASEGT. J lost 4 bases, V lost 7 bases, and 7 bases had no gene match. The CDR3 runs 15 residues.

This clonotype appeared a few times. The V and J genes are TRBV29-1 and TRBJ2-1; 14 bases match TRBD2. V lost 3 bases to trimming and J lost 9 bases; unmatched junction nucleotides: 7. The germline V gene has CDR1 SQVTM and CDR2 ANQGSEA. This CDR3 region has 15 residues. Here the CDR3 DNA reads TGCAGCGTTGAGGGACTAGCGGGAGTCGTGGGTGAGCAGTTCTTC. Translating gives CSVEGLAGVVGEQFF.